The 21 T cell receptor beta chains reported below all come from one sample, sequenced in a study of T cells in Graves' hyperthyroidism and ophthalmopathy. Amplification targeted TCR beta CDR3 regions from RNA transcripts. HTBI primers drove first-round RT-PCR of the TCR CDR3. TCRdb re-called the multiplex PCR reads through MiXCR, storing one row per CDR3 protein. The table shows some 460,000 distinct CDR3 sequences, with 15% to 19% occurring only once. Sequencing input: blood. Receptors originate from a woman younger than 30 with Graves' hyperthyroidism.

This clonotype was detected ten times or more. The rearrangement links TRBV20-1 to TRBJ2-1; 10 bases fit TRBD2. Germline V gives CDR1 DFQATT, CDR2 SNEGSKA (reference sequence). The CDR3 is 14 amino acids. Unmatched junction bases numbered 2, after V lost 4 bases and J lost 2 bases. Here the CDR3 reads CSAKSGGAYNEQFF. The CDR3 DNA sequence: TGCAGTGCTAAAAGCGGGGGGGCCTACAATGAGCAGTTCTTC.

V is TRBV5-5 and J is TRBJ2-5, with a weak D call TRBD1 (7 bases). Germline V gene sequence: CDR1 SGHKS, CDR2 YYEKEE (reference sequence). V lost 4 bases and J lost 2, with 15 bases in between. The CDR3 consists of 15 residues. The CDR3 DNA is TGTGCCAGCAGCCGGGACAGCCGGGGGCAAGAGACCCAGTACTTC. Residues: CASSRDSRGQETQYF.

The CDR3 is CASSSGGGETHGYTF. CDR3 in DNA: TGTGCCAGCAGCTCGGGAGGTGGGGAAACCCATGGCTACACCTTC. The chain combines TRBV5-4 with TRBJ1-2; D remains ambiguous. V gave up 3 bases and J gave up 6 bases, with 18 bases separating them. The CDR3 is 15 residues long. The V gene's germline CDR1 is SGHNT and CDR2 YYREEE (reference sequence).

Of note for this clonotype: It may be a read error: a sequence one base away is much more abundant. The chain combines TRBV2 with TRBJ2-1; the match to TRBD2 covers 7 bases. CDR1 SNHLY and CDR2 FYNNEI come from the germline V gene. This CDR3 spans 14 amino acids. The CDR3, as DNA: TGTGCCCGCAGTTCATTAACTAGCGACGGTGAGCAGTTCTTC. Translated, it gives CARSSLTSDGEQFF.

Ten or more counts support this clonotype. V usage is TRBV28 and J usage is TRBJ2-3, with D unclear. There are 11 residues in the CDR3. Deletions cut 8 bases from V and 4 bases from J, with 7 bases between. CDR1 and CDR2 (germline): MDHEN, SYDVKM. CDR3 sequence: CASQRSDTQYF. The DNA of the CDR3 is TGTGCCAGCCAAAGGTCAGATACGCAGTATTTT.

The chain combines TRBV19 with TRBJ2-1; 12 bases are shared with TRBD2. V was clipped by 3 bases and J by 5 bases; unmatched bases: 5. Germline V gene lookup returns CDR1 LNHDA and CDR2 SQIVND (reference sequence). The CDR3 runs 16 residues. The chain's CDR3 is CASSIASGRAHNEQFF. Here the CDR3 DNA reads TGTGCCAGTAGTATCGCTAGCGGGAGGGCGCACAATGAGCAGTTCTTC.

The genes are TRBV29-1 and TRBJ2-7, with a tentative D call TRBD2 (5 bases). The V end was cut by 5 bases, the J end by 2 bases, with 10 bases between. The germline CDR1 and CDR2 sequences are SQVTM and ANQGSEA. The CDR3 is made up of 12 amino acids. As DNA, the CDR3 is TGCAGCGTTATCCGGGGAACCTACGAGCAGTACTTC. Amino acid sequence: CSVIRGTYEQYF.

In its sample, this clonotype was seen many times. The chain joins TRBV6-1 to TRBJ2-3; 8 positions match TRBD1. J gave up 5 bases and V 5 bases, and 6 bases lay outside the gene matches. Germline V gene lookup returns CDR1 MNHNS and CDR2 SASEGT. This CDR3 is built from 14 residues. The CDR3 nucleotides read TGTGCCAGCAGTTACCAGGGGGCGGAAGATACGCAGTATTTT. This gives the protein CASSYQGAEDTQYF.

For this clonotype: It may be a read error: a sequence one base away is much more abundant. The chain combines TRBV13 with TRBJ2-5, with 7 nucleotides matching TRBD2. Germline CDR1 is PRHDT and CDR2 is FYEKMQ (reference sequence). The V gene end was trimmed by 2 bases and the J gene end by 10 bases; junction bases not matched to a gene: 7. The CDR3 runs 13 residues. The CDR3 DNA sequence: TGTGCCAGCAGCTTATGCCTCGGGGGGAGCCAGTACTTC. Its translation: CASSLCLGGSQYF.

The table lists this clonotype with many counts. The chain employs TRBV18 and TRBJ1-2; D is uncertain. The CDR3 extends over 11 amino acids. Germline V gene sequence: CDR1 KGHSH, CDR2 LQKENI. V lost 7 bases and J lost 4, with 7 bases in between. The CDR3 reads CASWGAYGYTF. The CDR3 DNA follows: TGTGCCAGCTGGGGAGCCTATGGCTACACCTTC.

This clonotype was recorded at least ten times. As DNA, the CDR3 is TGTGCCAGCAGTGTTGGACGGATGAACACTGAAGCTTTCTTT. Residues: CASSVGRMNTEAFF. This chain uses TRBV25-1 with TRBJ1-1; no clear D. CDR1 is MGHDK, CDR2 SYGVNS, per germline. The CDR3 contains 14 residues. V lost 4 bases, J lost 0 bases, and 9 bases lay in between. The variable domain in full, with the rest retrieved from reference TRBV25-1 and TRBJ1-1, is EADIYQTPRYLVIGTGKKITLECSQTMGHDKMYWYQQDPGMELHLIHYSYGVNSTEKGDLSSESTVSRIRTEHFPLTLESARPSHTSQYLCASSVGRMNTEAFFGQGTRLTVV.

This clonotype was counted ten times or more. This chain connects TRBV12-3 or TRBV12-4 to TRBJ1-5, with D possibly being TRBD1 (5 bases). This CDR3 is built from 16 residues. V lost 1 base, J lost 8 bases, and 18 bases lay in between. The CDR3 loop reads CASSLGAGSVEKPQHF. CDR3 nucleotide sequence: TGTGCCAGCAGTTTAGGGGCAGGGTCGGTAGAAAAGCCCCAGCATTTT.

This clonotype was recorded at least ten times. This chain connects TRBV20-1 to TRBJ2-1, with 12 positions matching TRBD2. This CDR3 spans 17 amino acids. The V and J ends lost 3 bases and 0 bases, in that order; junction bases with no gene match: 6. Germline lookup yields CDR1 DFQATT and CDR2 SNEGSKA (reference sequence). In DNA, the CDR3 is TGCAGTGCTAGTTCGGGACTAGCGGGCAGCTCCTACAATGAGCAGTTCTTC. Translation: CSASSGLAGSSYNEQFF.

The sample holds many counts of this clonotype. This chain uses TRBV12-3 or TRBV12-4 with TRBJ2-3; D is ambiguous. With 6 bases removed from V and 6 bases from J, the gap between germline ends came to 4 bases. The CDR3 loop spans 10 amino acids. The CDR3 DNA reads as TGTGCCAGCAGGGGGGATACGCAGTATTTT. The encoded protein is CASRGDTQYF.

This clonotype was observed many times. This sequence joins TRBV5-1 and TRBJ2-7; 8 positions agree with TRBD1. The CDR3 loop spans 15 amino acids. Germline V gene lookup returns CDR1 SGHRS and CDR2 YFSETQ. J was trimmed by 2 bases and V by 2 bases; bases with no gene match: 6. The CDR3 DNA sequence: TGCGCCAGCAGCTTTTGGACAGGGCGGGCCTACGAGCAGTACTTC. It translates to CASSFWTGRAYEQYF.

There are many counts of this clonotype. V and J are TRBV7-3 and TRBJ2-1; possible D gene TRBD2, 5 bases. The V gene lost 5 bases and the J gene lost 6 bases, with 17 bases spanning the gap. The CDR3 has 15 amino acids. Germline V CDR1 and CDR2: SGHTA, FQGTGA. The CDR3 coding sequence is TGTGCCAGCAGCCCAGCCCCAGCGGTGCTCAATGAGCAGTTCTTC. Protein: CASSPAPAVLNEQFF.

This clonotype has more than one count but fewer than ten. The chain combines TRBV6-1 with TRBJ1-5; the D gene is possibly TRBD1 (6 bases). Germline CDR1 is MNHNS and CDR2 is SASEGT. Trimming removed 6 bases at V and 8 bases at J, with 20 bases between. This CDR3 region has 15 residues. CDR3 sequence reads: CASSATGTGVEPQHF. The CDR3 bases are TGTGCCAGCAGCGCCACAGGGACCGGCGTGGAGCCCCAGCATTTT.

The chain links TRBV6-1 to TRBJ2-7; D possibly matches TRBD1 or TRBD2 (5 bases each). The CDR3 is 15 residues long. In germline, CDR1 is MNHNS, CDR2 SASEGT. V shed 5 bases and J shed 4 bases, with 18 bases lying between them. Here the CDR3 reads CASSPPGTLIYEQYF. DNA for the CDR3: TGTGCCAGCAGTCCACCCGGGACCCTAATTTACGAGCAGTACTTC.

The rearrangement uses TRBV9 and TRBJ2-6; D is uncertain. The V gene's germline CDR1 is SGDLS and CDR2 YYNGEE. The germline V and J ends were trimmed by 1 base and 2 bases, with 7 bases remaining between them. The CDR3 is made up of 15 amino acids. CDR3 sequence: CASSVTAPGANVLTF. CDR3 coding DNA: TGTGCCAGCAGCGTAACCGCGCCTGGGGCCAACGTCCTGACTTTC.

The chain joins TRBV5-4 to TRBJ1-2; D perhaps matches TRBD1 (5 bases). The CDR3 contains 17 residues. Germline V gene data show CDR1 as SGHNT and CDR2 as YYREEE (reference sequence). Trimming removed 6 bases from V and 2 bases from J, with 23 bases in between. Here the CDR3 reads CASTSGGAADWNYGYTF. CDR3 nucleotides: TGTGCCAGCACCTCGGGAGGGGCAGCTGATTGGAACTATGGCTACACCTTC.

The chain uses TRBV20-1 and TRBJ2-7, with 7 bases lining up with TRBD1. This CDR3 region has 13 residues. Losses at the gene ends were 1 base for V and 2 bases for J; bases not matched to a gene: 2. The germline V gene encodes CDR1 DFQATT and CDR2 SNEGSKA (reference sequence). In DNA, the CDR3 is TGCAGTGCTAGAGCCGGGACAGCCTACGAGCAGTACTTC. Translating gives CSARAGTAYEQYF.